This passage covers 30 T cell receptor beta chains from one sample sequenced in a study. The sorted Tregs were CD4+CD25+CD127-/low cells. TCRdb used MiXCR to reprocess the 5' RACE reads, holding one entry per CDR3 protein. The sample yields about 43,000 distinct CDR3 sequences, roughly 20% seen once. The sequenced sample consisted of Tregs sorted from a lymph node. Receptors originate from a female donor with breast cancer.

The V call is TRBV30, the J call TRBJ2-5; D not resolved. The germline V gene encodes CDR1 GTSNPN and CDR2 SVGIG (reference sequence). With 0 bases removed from V and 1 base from J, the gap between germline ends came to 15 bases. The CDR3 has 16 residues. This CDR3 is CAWSVGQSVSQETQYF. CDR3 coding DNA: TGTGCCTGGAGTGTAGGGCAGTCAGTGAGCCAAGAGACCCAGTACTTC.

This chain links TRBV15 with TRBJ2-1; a possible D gene is TRBD1 (5 bases). CDR1 LNHNV and CDR2 YYDKDF come from the germline V gene (reference sequence). V gave up 9 bases and J gave up 2 bases, with 11 bases separating them. The CDR3 sequence is 13 residues long. CDR3 coding DNA: TGTGCCACTTGGGGCGGAACCTACAATGAGCAGTTCTTC. This translates into CATWGGTYNEQFF.

In DNA form, the CDR3 reads TGTGCCAGCAGCTCCGGACTAGCGTACAATGAGCAGTTCTTC. Its protein is CASSSGLAYNEQFF. The rearrangement joins TRBV11-1 to TRBJ2-1, with 9 bases that match TRBD2. The CDR3 has 14 amino acids. Per germline, CDR1 SGHAT and CDR2 FQDESV (reference sequence). V was clipped by 4 bases and J by 4 bases; unmatched bases: 2. Filled out from reference TRBV11-1 and TRBJ2-1, the complete variable domain reads EAEVAQSPRYKITEKSQAVAFWCDPISGHATLYWYRQILGQGPELLVQFQDESVVDDSQLPKDRFSAERLKGVDSTLKIQPAELGDSAMYLCASSSGLAYNEQFFGPGTRLTVL.

The chain combines TRBV12-3 or TRBV12-4 with TRBJ2-7, with 9 bases matching TRBD1. The CDR3 contains 16 residues. With V trimmed by 5 bases and J by 2 bases, 10 bases remained unmatched. The CDR3: CASSTTAGTGTYEQYF. CDR3 nucleotides: TGTGCCAGCAGTACTACCGCCGGGACAGGGACCTACGAGCAGTACTTC.

This clonotype occurred a few times. An end of the junction differs from the germline gene, which may be a read error. CDR3 sequence: CATSPPPTSGNSGELFF. The DNA for the CDR3 is TGTGCCACCAGCCCCCCCCCGACTAGCGGGAACTCCGGGGAGCTGTTTTTT. The V and J genes are TRBV15 and TRBJ2-2, with 11 positions matching TRBD2. Germline V gene lookup returns CDR1 LNHNV and CDR2 YYDKDF (reference sequence). The CDR3 has 17 residues.

Concerning this clonotype itself: At one end the junction does not follow the germline gene, possibly because of a read error. The chain joins TRBV7-8 to TRBJ2-3; tentatively, D is TRBD1 (6 bases). Germline V gene sequence: CDR1 SGHVS, CDR2 FQNEAQ. CDR3 length: 15 residues. As DNA, the CDR3 is TGTGCCAGTAGCTTGGGGCAGGGGCTCACAGATACGCAGTATTTT. It specifies CASSLGQGLTDTQYF.

This clonotype was picked up a small number of times. This sequence joins TRBV24-1 and TRBJ2-3; possible D gene TRBD1, 7 bases. Trimming shortened V by 3 bases and J by 2 bases, and 20 bases separated the two germline ends. The germline CDR1 and CDR2 sequences are KGHDR and SFDVKD. This CDR3 is built from 18 residues. The CDR3 loop reads CATSDPGAGTAFTDTQYF. The CDR3 bases are TGTGCCACCAGTGATCCGGGAGCCGGGACAGCCTTCACAGATACGCAGTATTTT.

Concerning this clonotype itself: Germline and junction disagree at one end, which may indicate a read error. This chain links TRBV12-3 or TRBV12-4 with TRBJ1-3, with TRBD1 identical over 9 bases. The CDR3 runs to 11 residues. The CDR3 DNA is TGTGTCAGCAGACTCCGGGACAGGGAACGGTTT. Translation: CVSRLRDRERF.

Many counts were recorded for this clonotype. The chain uses TRBV12-3 or TRBV12-4 and TRBJ2-7; D gene uncertain. V lost 8 bases, J lost 0 bases, and 8 bases lay in between. CDR3 size: 12 residues. CDR3 coding DNA: TGTGCCAGCGGCGAGTACTCCTACGAGCAGTACTTC. This gives the protein CASGEYSYEQYF.

The rearrangement joins TRBV6-1 to TRBJ2-7; a possible D gene is TRBD1 (6 bases). This CDR3 region has 12 residues. The V gene's germline CDR1 is MNHNS and CDR2 SASEGT. Trimming removed 5 bases from V and 4 bases from J, with 9 bases in between. The CDR3 DNA is TGTGCCAGCAGTACAGGGTGGTACGAGCAGTACTTC. Protein product: CASSTGWYEQYF.

The gene calls are TRBV7-9 and TRBJ2-7, with 11 bases lining up with TRBD1. J was trimmed by 3 bases and V by 6 bases; bases with no gene match: 4. Looked up from germline, CDR1 is SEHNR and CDR2 is FQNEAQ (reference sequence). The CDR3 is 14 amino acids. The DNA of the CDR3 is TGTGCCAGCAGTTACGGGACAGGGGGCTACGAGCAGTACTTC. This codes for CASSYGTGGYEQYF.

In this sample, this clonotype is medium-sized. CDR3 amino acids: CSMTVGAGYTF. The DNA for the CDR3 is TGCAGCATGACGGTTGGTGCCGGCTACACCTTC. The chain has TRBV29-1 and TRBJ1-2; no reliable D call. The V end lost 8 bases, the J end lost 8 bases, and 15 bases lay between the germline ends. Germline CDR1 SQVTM, CDR2 ANQGSEA. The CDR3 totals 11 residues. The whole variable domain, remainder taken from reference TRBV29-1 and TRBJ1-2, is SAVISQKPSRDICQRGTSLTIQCQVDSQVTMMFWYRQQPGQSLTLIATANQGSEATYESGFVIDKFPISRPNLTFSTLTVSNMSPEDSSIYLCSMTVGAGYTFGSGTRLTVV.

The chain links TRBV30 to TRBJ1-2; D is possibly TRBD1 (6 bases). The germline gives CDR1 GTSNPN, CDR2 SVGIG (reference sequence). The CDR3 sequence is 13 residues long. V was pared by 4 bases and J by 5 bases, with 14 bases between. The CDR3 region is CAWIPDRLYGYTF. In nucleotides, the CDR3 is TGTGCCTGGATACCCGACAGGTTATATGGCTACACCTTC.

This CDR3 reads CASSLKNTGELFF. CDR3 nucleotides: TGTGCCAGCAGCTTGAAGAACACCGGGGAGCTGTTTTTT. The chain employs TRBV7-9 and TRBJ2-2, with D uncertain. This CDR3 comprises 13 residues. Germline V gives CDR1 SEHNR, CDR2 FQNEAQ (reference sequence). Trimming removed 3 bases at V and 1 base at J, with 3 bases between.

V and J are TRBV5-6 and TRBJ2-7; D unclear. Deletions cut 0 bases from V and 3 bases from J, with 10 bases between. The CDR3 runs 14 residues. Germline CDR1 reads SGHDT; CDR2 reads YYEEEE. As DNA, the CDR3 is TGTGCCAGCAGCTTGGAAGCCAGAGGCTACGAGCAGTACTTC. Its protein is CASSLEARGYEQYF.

In the case of this clonotype: Its ends do not fully match the called genes, so a read error is possible. The chain has TRBV5-1 and TRBJ2-3, with a possible D match to TRBD2 (5 bases). The CDR3 totals 15 residues. Per germline, CDR1 SGHRS and CDR2 YFSETQ. CDR3 region: CASSGLLPSTDTQYF. The CDR3 coding sequence is TGTGCCAGCAGCGGATTACTACCTAGCACAGATACGCAGTATTTT.

This clonotype has just a few counts. The J gene is TRBJ2-1, the V gene TRBV24-1; D is possibly TRBD1 (6 bases). The germline CDR1 and CDR2 sequences are KGHDR and SFDVKD. V dropped 5 bases and J dropped 3 bases, with 13 bases sitting between them. The length of the CDR3 is 15 residues. CDR3 DNA: TGTGCCACCAGTGCCCGCGGACAGCTCTACAATGAGCAGTTCTTC. Amino acids: CATSARGQLYNEQFF.

V gene TRBV2 combines with J gene TRBJ2-3; D perhaps matches TRBD2 (6 bases). With 3 bases removed from V and 1 base from J, the gap between germline ends came to 8 bases. CDR1 is SNHLY, CDR2 FYNNEI, per germline. CDR3 length: 14 amino acids. The CDR3 region has the DNA TGTGCCAGCAGTGAGGACTACCGCACAGATACGCAGTATTTT. Protein product: CASSEDYRTDTQYF.

V usage is TRBV5-1 and J usage is TRBJ2-7; D gene uncertain. This CDR3 has 12 residues. Germline lookup yields CDR1 SGHRS and CDR2 YFSETQ. Trimming removed 5 bases from V and 4 bases from J, with 10 bases in between. DNA of the CDR3: TGCGCCAGCAGTCCTCTAGGGTACGAGCAGTACTTC. It encodes CASSPLGYEQYF.

This clonotype has ten or more counts. The chain carries TRBV28 and TRBJ2-5, with D possibly being TRBD1 (8 bases). The CDR3 has 15 residues. Trimming stripped 2 bases from V and 7 bases from J, with 17 bases between. Germline V gene lookup returns CDR1 MDHEN and CDR2 SYDVKM. Here the CDR3 reads CASSLPQGAGATQYF. The CDR3 region has the DNA TGTGCCAGCAGTTTACCCCAGGGGGCGGGAGCGACCCAGTACTTC.

The chain is built from TRBV28 and TRBJ2-1; the D is unclear. Germline V gene lookup returns CDR1 MDHEN and CDR2 SYDVKM. V was cut by 3 bases and J by 5 bases, with 8 bases left in between. This CDR3 spans 13 amino acids. CDR3 DNA sequence: TGTGCCAGCAGTTTGCCCGTACACAATGAGCAGTTCTTC. Translating it yields CASSLPVHNEQFF.

This clonotype was seen at least ten times. V gene TRBV6-5 combines with J gene TRBJ1-2; D is unresolved. Trimming shortened V by 6 bases and J by 0 bases, and 14 bases separated the two germline ends. This CDR3 contains 15 residues. Germline CDR1 reads MNHEY; CDR2 reads SVGAGI. The CDR3 coding sequence is TGTGCCAGCAGAATTCCGGGCTCACCTAACTATGGCTACACCTTC. Protein product: CASRIPGSPNYGYTF.

This clonotype was picked up many times. V is TRBV9 and J is TRBJ2-3, with D uncertain. V lost 0 bases to trimming and J lost 0 bases, with 11 bases between them. CDR1 is SGDLS, CDR2 YYNGEE, per germline. This CDR3 spans 16 amino acids. CDR3 sequence reads: CASSVAVSSSTDTQYF. For the CDR3, the DNA is TGTGCCAGCAGCGTAGCTGTCAGTTCTAGCACAGATACGCAGTATTTT.

This clonotype was detected once. This sequence may be a read error, since a much larger clone differs from it by one base. The chain recombines TRBV7-3 with TRBJ2-7; D tentatively reads TRBD1 or TRBD2 (5 bases each). V shed 5 bases and J shed 6 bases, with 20 bases lying between them. Germline values: CDR1 SGHTA, CDR2 FQGTGA. The CDR3 runs 15 residues. The CDR3 DNA is TGTGCCAGCAGCGCGACGGGACGCTCACCCTCCGAGCAGTACTTC. Its protein is CASSATGRSPSEQYF.

This chain connects TRBV10-3 to TRBJ2-1, with D possibly TRBD2 on 6 matching bases. The CDR3 extends over 14 amino acids. Trimming stripped 3 bases from V and 7 bases from J, with 13 bases between. Looked up from germline, CDR1 is ENHRY and CDR2 is SYGVKD. This chain's CDR3 is CAISDPGGVNEQFF. The DNA for the CDR3 is TGTGCCATCAGTGACCCCGGAGGGGTGAATGAGCAGTTCTTC.

The chain couples TRBV30 to TRBJ2-1; D unresolved. The V gene lost 3 bases and the J gene lost 4 bases, with 7 bases spanning the gap. This CDR3 is built from 12 residues. Germline V gives CDR1 GTSNPN, CDR2 SVGIG (reference sequence). The CDR3 coding sequence is TGTGCCTGGAGGACCTTATACAATGAGCAGTTCTTC. The encoded protein is CAWRTLYNEQFF.

Of note for this clonotype: Possible read error: a much larger clone is one base away. The chain joins TRBV12-3 or TRBV12-4 to TRBJ2-7, with D unresolved. This CDR3 region has 11 residues. The V gene lost 6 bases and the J gene lost 6 bases, with 9 bases spanning the gap. The CDR3 DNA reads as TGTGCCAGCAGGTTGGAAGGCGAGCAGTACTTC. This encodes CASRLEGEQYF.

This clonotype was observed many times. The rearrangement links TRBV7-9 to TRBJ1-1; D is unresolved. Germline V lookup: CDR1 SEHNR, CDR2 FQNEAQ (reference sequence). The CDR3 loop spans 14 amino acids. V shed 8 bases and J shed 5 bases, with 18 bases lying between them. Here the CDR3 reads CASRSPGIWTEAFF. The CDR3 DNA sequence: TGTGCCAGCCGAAGCCCCGGGATATGGACTGAAGCTTTCTTT.

This clonotype was seen many times. The chain employs TRBV24-1 and TRBJ2-1; 7 nucleotides agree with TRBD1. CDR3 length equals 15 residues. Germline CDR1 reads KGHDR; CDR2 reads SFDVKD. V lost 2 bases, J lost 7 bases, and 7 bases stayed unmatched. The CDR3 DNA is TGTGCCACCAGTGATTCCGGGACAGTAGAGAATGAGCAGTTCTTC. It codes for CATSDSGTVENEQFF.

This clonotype showed up just a few times. This chain joins TRBV28 and TRBJ2-5; D remains unclear. This CDR3 is 18 amino acids long. Per the germline V gene, CDR1 is MDHEN and CDR2 is SYDVKM. V was pared by 5 bases and J by 0 bases, with 22 bases between. In DNA form, the CDR3 reads TGTGCCAGCAGTCCTCCCCGCCCTCTTTTGAAGTACCAAGAGACCCAGTACTTC. Amino acid sequence: CASSPPRPLLKYQETQYF.